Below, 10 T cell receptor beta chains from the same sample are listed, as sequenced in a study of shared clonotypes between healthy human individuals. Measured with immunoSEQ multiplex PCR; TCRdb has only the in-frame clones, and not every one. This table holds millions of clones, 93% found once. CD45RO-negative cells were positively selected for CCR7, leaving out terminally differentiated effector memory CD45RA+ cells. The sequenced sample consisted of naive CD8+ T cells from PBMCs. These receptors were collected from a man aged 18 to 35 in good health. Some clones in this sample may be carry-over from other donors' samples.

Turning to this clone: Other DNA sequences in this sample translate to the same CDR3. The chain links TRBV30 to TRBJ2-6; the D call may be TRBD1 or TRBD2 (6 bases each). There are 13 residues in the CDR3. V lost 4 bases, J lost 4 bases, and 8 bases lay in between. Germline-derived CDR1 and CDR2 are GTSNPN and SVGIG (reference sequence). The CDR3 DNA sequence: TGTGCCTGGACGGGGGCCGGGGCCAACGTCCTGACTTTC. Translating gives CAWTGAGANVLTF.

Here the CDR3 DNA reads TGCGCCAGCAGCTTGGGGTATAGCGGGAGGACAGATACGCAGTATTTT. Its translation: CASSLGYSGRTDTQYF. The chain employs TRBV5-1 and TRBJ2-3; 10 bases line up with TRBD2. This CDR3 is built from 16 residues. From germline, CDR1 is SGHRS and CDR2 YFSETQ. Trimming at V came to 0 bases and at J to 3 bases, leaving 4 bases not matched to a gene.

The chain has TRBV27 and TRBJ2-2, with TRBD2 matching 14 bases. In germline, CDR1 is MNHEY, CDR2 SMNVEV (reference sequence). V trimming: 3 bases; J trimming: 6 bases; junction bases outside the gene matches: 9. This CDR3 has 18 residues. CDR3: CASSFGRLAGGSAGELFF. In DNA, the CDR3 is TGTGCCAGCAGTTTTGGGAGACTAGCGGGAGGGTCGGCCGGGGAGCTGTTTTTT.

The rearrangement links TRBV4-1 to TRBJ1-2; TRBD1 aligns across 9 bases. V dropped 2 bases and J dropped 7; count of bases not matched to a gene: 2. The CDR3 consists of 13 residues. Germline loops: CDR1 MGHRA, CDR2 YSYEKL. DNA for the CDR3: TGCGCCAGCAGCCAAACAGGGGGCGGTGGCTACACCTTC. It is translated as CASSQTGGGGYTF.

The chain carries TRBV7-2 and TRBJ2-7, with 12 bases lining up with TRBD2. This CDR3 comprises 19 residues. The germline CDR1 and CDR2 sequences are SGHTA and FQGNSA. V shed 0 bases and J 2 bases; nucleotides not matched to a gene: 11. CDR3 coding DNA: TGTGCCAGCAGCTTAGCGTCACGGTATCGGACTAGCGGGGCCTACGAGCAGTACTTC. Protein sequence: CASSLASRYRTSGAYEQYF.

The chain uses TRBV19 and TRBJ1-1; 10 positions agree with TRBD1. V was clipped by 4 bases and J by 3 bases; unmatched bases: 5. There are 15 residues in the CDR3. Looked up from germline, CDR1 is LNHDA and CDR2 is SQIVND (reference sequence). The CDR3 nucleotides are TGTGCCAGTAGTACGACAGGGGGCGCGGACACTGAAGCTTTCTTT. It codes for CASSTTGGADTEAFF. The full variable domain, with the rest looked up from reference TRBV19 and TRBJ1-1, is DGGITQSPKYLFRKEGQNVTLSCEQNLNHDAMYWYRQDPGQGLRLIYYSQIVNDFQKGDIAEGYSVSREKKESFPLTVTSAQKNPTAFYLCASSTTGGADTEAFFGQGTRLTVV.

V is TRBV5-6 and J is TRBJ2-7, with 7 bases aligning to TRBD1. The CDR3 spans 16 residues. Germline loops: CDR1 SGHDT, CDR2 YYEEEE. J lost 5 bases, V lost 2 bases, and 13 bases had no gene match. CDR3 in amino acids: CASSFSRHRGFNEQYF. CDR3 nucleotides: TGTGCCAGCAGCTTTTCCCGACACAGGGGCTTCAACGAGCAGTACTTC.

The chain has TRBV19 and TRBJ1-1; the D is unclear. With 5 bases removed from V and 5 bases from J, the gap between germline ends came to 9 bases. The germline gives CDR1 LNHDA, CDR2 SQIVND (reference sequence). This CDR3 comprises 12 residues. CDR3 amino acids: CASSGRSTEAFF. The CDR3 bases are TGTGCCAGTAGTGGTCGGAGTACTGAAGCTTTCTTT.

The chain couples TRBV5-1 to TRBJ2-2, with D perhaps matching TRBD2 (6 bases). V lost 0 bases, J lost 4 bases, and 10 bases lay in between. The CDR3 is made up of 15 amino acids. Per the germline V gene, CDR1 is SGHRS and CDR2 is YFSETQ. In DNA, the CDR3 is TGCGCCAGCAGCTTGGTGCCTAGCGTCACCGGGGAGCTGTTTTTT. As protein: CASSLVPSVTGELFF.

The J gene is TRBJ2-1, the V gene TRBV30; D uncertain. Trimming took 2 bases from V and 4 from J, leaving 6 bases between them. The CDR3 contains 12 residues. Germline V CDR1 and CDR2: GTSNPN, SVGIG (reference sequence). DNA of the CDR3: TGTGCCTGGAGTTATGGTTACAATGAGCAGTTCTTC. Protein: CAWSYGYNEQFF.